A selection of T cell receptor beta chains follows, all from one sample in a study. Each CDR3 protein gets one entry after TCRdb re-called the RT-PCR reads with MiXCR. Among around 700,000 distinct CDR3 sequences, 14% were seen once, and the ten largest hold 3.6%. Sequenced: memory CD4+ T cells from blood. The receptors here all came from a female donor in good health, serving as a healthy control. The CDR3 runs from the conserved cysteine through the conserved F or W. D genes are given only for firm matches. A clone size is listed for some rows: how often the clone was seen (once, few, many), or a class if it is expanded.

TRBJ2-3,TRBD2,TRBV24-1,many,CATEGGVSDTQYF,TGTGCCACCGAGGGAGGGGTTTCAGATACGCAGTATTTT
TRBJ2-1,.,TRBV28,few,CASSLVTSRNEQFF,TGTGCCAGCAGTTTAGTCACTAGCAGGAATGAGCAGTTCTTC
TRBJ1-1,.,TRBV7-9,few,CASRQEGGVNTEAFF,TGTGCCAGCAGGCAAGAGGGGGGCGTGAACACTGAAGCTTTCTTT
TRBJ2-2,.,TRBV6-1,.,CAGTFKQYAGELFF,TGTGCCGGCACATTCAAGCAATACGCAGGGGAGCTGTTTTTT
TRBJ1-2,.,TRBV6-2/TRBV6-3,few,CASSYEIFRDYTF,TGTGCCAGCAGTTATGAGATTTTTCGTGACTACACCTTC
TRBJ2-2,TRBD2,TRBV20-1,few,CSARLSNSGRTGELFF,TGCAGTGCTAGACTCTCAAATAGCGGGAGGACCGGGGAGCTGTTTTTT
TRBJ2-2,.,TRBV12-5,.,CASGFRPLGGGNTGELFF,TGTGCTAGTGGTTTTCGTCCTCTGGGAGGGGGGAACACCGGGGAGCTGTTTTTT
TRBJ2-7,.,TRBV24-1,few,CATSDSDGSSYEQYF,TGTGCCACCAGTGATTCGGACGGGAGCTCCTACGAGCAGTACTTC
TRBJ1-1,.,TRBV9,many,CASSVAQNTEAFF,TGTGCCAGCAGCGTAGCACAGAACACTGAAGCTTTCTTT
TRBJ2-3,TRBD1,TRBV9,few,CASSTGDPWGDTQYF,TGTGCCAGCAGCACAGGGGACCCCTGGGGAGATACGCAGTATTTT
TRBJ1-5,.,TRBV3-1,.,CASSQFGNQPQHF,TGTGCCAGCAGCCAGTTTGGGAATCAGCCCCAGCATTTT
TRBJ2-1,.,TRBV7-6,many,CASSLLGGRNEQFF,TGTGCCAGCAGCTTATTAGGGGGGCGCAATGAGCAGTTCTTC
TRBJ2-5,TRBD1,TRBV9,many,CASSQGAEVETQYF,TGTGCCAGCAGCCAGGGGGCTGAGGTGGAGACCCAGTACTTC
TRBJ1-2,.,TRBV5-1,few,CASSLGQADGYTF,TGCGCCAGCAGCTTGGGACAGGCGGATGGCTACACCTTC
TRBJ2-2,.,TRBV30,.,CASHRPGAGELFF,TGTGCCTCCCATAGACCGGGGGCCGGGGAGCTGTTTTTT
TRBJ2-5,TRBD2,TRBV12-3/TRBV12-4,many,CASSLLAGEETQYF,TGTGCCAGCAGCTTACTAGCGGGAGAAGAGACCCAGTACTTC
TRBJ2-1,.,TRBV5-6,.,CASSPRSGQIYNEQFF,TGTGCCAGCAGTCCGAGATCGGGACAAATCTACAATGAGCAGTTCTTC